Sequencing of this T cell receptor beta chain was carried out in a study of T cell responses to AZD1222 COVID-19 vaccine. Study-wide points: Mostly white British, mostly female donors; authors suggested clonal diversity may be underestimated.

Turning to this clone: Its target is unknown.

The germline V gene encodes CDR1 SGHTA and CDR2 FQGNSA. The CDR3 covers 13 residues. J gave up 6 bases and V 7 bases, and 3 bases lay outside the gene matches. TCRdb keeps only in-frame clones here, not all; method: immunoSEQ multiplex PCR. The top ten hold about 14% of the sample, which has some 70,000 clones, about 80% seen once. V is TRBV7-2 and J is TRBJ1-5; 10 bases are shared with TRBD1. The TCR originated in an adult who received the AZD1222 COVID-19 vaccine. Here the sequenced sample was peripheral blood, taken 28 days after the second AZD1222 dose. The CDR3 loop reads CASTGTGVQPQHF. CDR3 sequence (DNA): TGTGCCAGCACCGGGACAGGGGTTCAGCCCCAGCATTTT.